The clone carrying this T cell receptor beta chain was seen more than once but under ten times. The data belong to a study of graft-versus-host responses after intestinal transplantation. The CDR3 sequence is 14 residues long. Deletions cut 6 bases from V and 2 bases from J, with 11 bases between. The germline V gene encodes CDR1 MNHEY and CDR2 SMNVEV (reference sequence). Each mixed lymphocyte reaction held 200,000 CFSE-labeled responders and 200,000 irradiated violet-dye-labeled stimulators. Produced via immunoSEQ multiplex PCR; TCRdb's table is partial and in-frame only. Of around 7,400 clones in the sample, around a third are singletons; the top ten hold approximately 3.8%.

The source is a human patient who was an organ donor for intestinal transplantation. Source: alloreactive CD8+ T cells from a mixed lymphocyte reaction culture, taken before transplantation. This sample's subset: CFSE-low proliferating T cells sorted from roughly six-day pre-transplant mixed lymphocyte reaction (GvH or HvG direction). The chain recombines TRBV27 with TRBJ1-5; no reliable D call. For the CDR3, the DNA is TGTGCCAGCAGCCGCAGATGGCGCAATCAGCCCCAGCATTTT. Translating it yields CASSRRWRNQPQHF.